The clone carrying this T cell receptor beta chain was picked up many times. What it recognizes is unknown. A read error may account for a junction end that differs from germline. The source of the sample is a study of T cells in Graves' hyperthyroidism and ophthalmopathy. Germline values: CDR1 MDHEN, CDR2 SYDVKM. CDR3 length: 12 amino acids. Findings and caveats of the study: Ophthalmopathy was predicted by the model a median of roughly 6.6 months ahead of onset. In simple terms, a model built on 13 V-J features told ophthalmopathy apart from stable hyperthyroidism.

TCR beta CDR3 regions were amplified from RNA. A first-round RT-PCR of the TCR CDR3 used the HTBI primer set. TCRdb re-analysed the multiplex PCR reads in MiXCR, keeping a single row per CDR3 protein. The repertoire has a few hundred thousand distinct CDR3 sequences, about a sixth of them found once; the top ten carry around 7.8%. The source of this sequence is a woman aged 25 to 45 with Graves' hyperthyroidism. The sample was blood. The chain is built from TRBV28 and TRBJ2-4; D is undetermined. CDR3 in amino acids: CASSVGKNIRYF. The CDR3 coding sequence is TGTGCCAGCAGCGTAGGCAAAAACATTCGGTACTTC. Drawing the rest from reference TRBV28 and TRBJ2-4, the complete variable domain is DVKVTQSSRYLVKRTGEKVFLECVQDMDHENMFWYRQDPGLGLRLIYFSYDVKMKEKGDIPEGYSVSREKKERFSLILESASTNQTSMYLCASSVGKNIRYFGAGTRLSVL.